These 21 T cell receptor beta chains originate from one sample sequenced in a study of beta chain features in type 1 diabetes. Study results and caveats: Among all four CD4+ subsets, Type 1 diabetes patients had TCRB CDR3s that were moderately but significantly shorter.

What these receptors recognize is not known. Since all of the isolated RNA was reverse transcribed, expressed TCRB transcripts were what got sequenced. Generated by immunoSEQ multiplex PCR, the TCRdb table keeps only in-frame clones and is missing some. The sample yields about 160,000 clones, about 8.1% seen once. Sequencing used central memory CD4+ T cells from blood. Receptor source: a woman aged 18-29 years with type 1 diabetes.

The V call is TRBV18, the J call TRBJ2-7; 8 positions match TRBD1. Trimming at V came to 6 bases and at J to 7 bases, leaving 14 bases not matched to a gene. CDR3 length equals 15 residues. Germline V lookup: CDR1 KGHSH, CDR2 LQKENI. The CDR3 protein is CASSSDRGLSGEQYF. CDR3 DNA sequence: TGTGCCAGCTCGTCCGACAGGGGACTCTCGGGGGAGCAGTACTTC.

This clone was picked up a small number of times. The chain links TRBV7-2 to TRBJ2-3, with a weak D call TRBD1 (6 bases). Germline lookup yields CDR1 SGHTA and CDR2 FQGNSA. Trimming removed 4 bases at V and 7 bases at J, with 9 bases between. This CDR3 comprises 12 residues. The CDR3 here is CASSSQGNTQYF. The DNA for the CDR3 is TGTGCCAGCAGCTCACAGGGAAATACGCAGTATTTT.

This clone showed up just a few times. The chain carries TRBV30 and TRBJ1-6; 10 bases agree with TRBD1. The CDR3 contains 14 residues. V shed 0 bases and J 7 bases; nucleotides not matched to a gene: 0. The germline CDR1 and CDR2 sequences are GTSNPN and SVGIG (reference sequence). CDR3: CAWSVDRGNSPLHF. CDR3 nucleotides: TGTGCCTGGAGTGTGGACAGGGGGAATTCACCCCTCCACTTT.

The chain recombines TRBV7-3 with TRBJ2-2, with 11 bases identical to TRBD2. V lost 5 bases, J lost 5 bases, and 7 bases stayed unmatched. The CDR3 totals 16 residues. Germline loops: CDR1 SGHTA, CDR2 FQGTGA. DNA for the CDR3: TGTGCCAGCAGCCCCGGGACTAGCGGAGGGACCGGGGAGCTGTTTTTT. This translates into CASSPGTSGGTGELFF.

The chain is built from TRBV4-3 and TRBJ2-3; TRBD2 matches 7 bases. The CDR3 has 17 residues. Germline CDR1 is LGHNA and CDR2 is YSLEER. The trim removed 0 bases at V and 2 bases at J, leaving 8 bases unmatched. In DNA form, the CDR3 reads TGCGCCAGCAGCCAAGATCGCGGCGGGAGTTACACAGATACGCAGTATTTT. The encoded protein is CASSQDRGGSYTDTQYF.

The chain uses TRBV9 and TRBJ1-1; the D gene is possibly TRBD1 (6 bases). Deletions cut 6 bases from V and 0 bases from J, with 9 bases between. This CDR3 is 13 amino acids long. The germline CDR1 and CDR2 sequences are SGDLS and YYNGEE. The CDR3 sequence: CASNRDMNTEAFF. CDR3 DNA sequence: TGTGCCAGCAACAGGGATATGAACACTGAAGCTTTCTTT.

This clone came up a few times. V and J are TRBV2 and TRBJ2-5; no clear D. Trimming cost V 3 bases and J 1 base, with 9 bases left between them. Germline V lookup: CDR1 SNHLY, CDR2 FYNNEI. The CDR3 loop spans 14 amino acids. The CDR3 region is CASSELSVQETQYF. For the CDR3, the DNA is TGTGCCAGCAGTGAGCTGAGTGTCCAAGAGACCCAGTACTTC.

There are a few counts of this clone. The identical CDR3 is also encoded by other nucleotide sequences in the sample. The genes are TRBV5-4 and TRBJ2-3; maybe TRBD2 (6 bases). V was trimmed by 0 bases and J by 5 bases, leaving 7 bases between them. The CDR3 extends over 13 amino acids. The V gene's germline CDR1 is SGHNT and CDR2 YYREEE (reference sequence). CDR3 coding DNA: TGTGCCAGCAGCTTGGCCGGGGGAGATACGCAGTATTTT. Amino acids: CASSLAGGDTQYF. The whole variable domain, filled in from reference TRBV5-4 and TRBJ2-3, reads ETGVTQSPTHLIKTRGQQVTLRCSSQSGHNTVSWYQQALGQGPQFIFQYYREEENGRGNFPPRFSGLQFPNYSSELNVNALELDDSALYLCASSLAGGDTQYFGPGTRLTVL.

The sample holds a few counts of this clone. J is TRBJ2-1 and V is TRBV29-1, with 14 bases lining up with TRBD2. Germline CDR1 and CDR2: SQVTM and ANQGSEA. CDR3 size: 14 residues. With 6 bases clipped from V and 5 bases from J, the junction kept 3 bases outside the gene matches. Here the CDR3 DNA reads TGCAGCGTGACGGGACTAGCGGGGGACAATGAGCAGTTCTTC. It translates to CSVTGLAGDNEQFF.

DNA of the CDR3: TGTGCCAGCAGCCCCGGGGGGGGGAGATCTGGGGCCAACGTCCTGACTTTC. This sequence encodes CASSPGGGRSGANVLTF. This chain joins TRBV7-8 and TRBJ2-6, with 8 bases lining up with TRBD2. The J segment lost 1 base and the V segment lost 5 bases, leaving 7 bases of the junction unmatched. This CDR3 has 17 residues. The germline gives CDR1 SGHVS, CDR2 FQNEAQ.

The J gene is TRBJ2-7, the V gene TRBV18, with D perhaps matching TRBD1 (5 bases). From germline, CDR1 is KGHSH and CDR2 LQKENI. The CDR3 runs 14 residues. Trimming stripped 6 bases from V and 6 bases from J, with 18 bases between. CDR3 in DNA: TGTGCCAGCTCGCGAGATCAGGGTTTCCGCGAGCAGTACTTC. This encodes CASSRDQGFREQYF.

This clone occurred a few times. V gene TRBV18 combines with J gene TRBJ1-5; TRBD1 aligns across 9 bases. The germline V gene encodes CDR1 KGHSH and CDR2 LQKENI. J gave up 4 bases and V 3 bases, and 7 bases lay outside the gene matches. The CDR3 consists of 16 residues. In nucleotides, the CDR3 is TGTGCCAGCTCACCGGTGGGGGACAGGGTAAATCAGCCCCAGCATTTT. It translates to CASSPVGDRVNQPQHF.

This chain joins TRBV27 and TRBJ1-2, with TRBD1 identical over 9 bases. The length of the CDR3 is 15 residues. Germline loops: CDR1 MNHEY, CDR2 SMNVEV (reference sequence). V was clipped by 5 bases and J by 7 bases; unmatched bases: 11. The CDR3 DNA sequence: TGTGCCAGCAGTCCCCGCTCGGGACAGGGTGCTGGCTACACCTTC. This translates into CASSPRSGQGAGYTF.

This chain links TRBV11-3 with TRBJ2-7; 8 nucleotides match TRBD1. The CDR3 covers 14 residues. V shed 5 bases, J shed 2 bases, and the junction held 5 bases outside the gene matches. Germline CDR1 reads SGHNT; CDR2 reads YENEEA. The DNA of the CDR3 is TGTGCCAGCAGCCATCGGACAGGGACCTACGAGCAGTACTTC. This translates into CASSHRTGTYEQYF.

This clone was detected a few times. The V and J genes are TRBV19 and TRBJ2-2; TRBD1 matches at 11 bases. The CDR3 has 15 amino acids. The V gene end was trimmed by 5 bases and the J gene end by 5 bases; junction bases not matched to a gene: 4. Germline V gene lookup returns CDR1 LNHDA and CDR2 SQIVND (reference sequence). For the CDR3, the DNA is TGTGCCAGTAGTGAGGACAGGGGGCTAACCGGGGAGCTGTTTTTT. Translation gives CASSEDRGLTGELFF.

This clone was found a few times. V and J are TRBV19 and TRBJ2-1; D call uncertain. From germline, CDR1 is LNHDA and CDR2 SQIVND (reference sequence). The CDR3 length is 13 residues. V lost 6 bases and J lost 8, with 14 bases in between. Here the CDR3 DNA reads TGTGCCAGTAGCCTATTCATCCGGTATGAGCAGTTCTTC. This gives the protein CASSLFIRYEQFF. The full variable domain, in which reference TRBV19 and TRBJ2-1 provide the parts outside the CDR3, is DGGITQSPKYLFRKEGQNVTLSCEQNLNHDAMYWYRQDPGQGLRLIYYSQIVNDFQKGDIAEGYSVSREKKESFPLTVTSAQKNPTAFYLCASSLFIRYEQFFGPGTRLTVL.

This chain links TRBV19 with TRBJ2-7, with D possibly being TRBD1 (6 bases). The CDR3 has 12 residues. CDR1 and CDR2 from the germline V gene are LNHDA and SQIVND (reference sequence). V lost 5 bases to trimming and J lost 3 bases, with 8 bases between them. CDR3 sequence reads: CASSSQGYEQYF. The CDR3 coding sequence is TGTGCCAGTAGTTCACAGGGCTACGAGCAGTACTTC.

The J gene is TRBJ2-1, the V gene TRBV11-2, with 10 bases that match TRBD2. CDR1 is SGHAT, CDR2 FQNNGV, per germline. The CDR3 contains 14 residues. Germline trimming cut 6 bases from V and 9 bases from J; bases unmatched to any gene: 8. The CDR3 protein is CASSIPSGSTEQFF. The CDR3 DNA reads as TGTGCCAGCAGTATCCCTAGCGGGAGTACTGAGCAGTTCTTC.

The J gene is TRBJ2-2, the V gene TRBV10-3; D is ambiguous. This CDR3 spans 12 amino acids. Trimming stripped 11 bases from V and 3 bases from J, with 10 bases between. The germline gives CDR1 ENHRY, CDR2 SYGVKD. In DNA, the CDR3 is TGTGCCGGCAGAAAAGACACCGGGGAGCTGTTTTTT. Translated, it gives CAGRKDTGELFF.

This clone has ten or more counts. The rearrangement links TRBV29-1 to TRBJ2-2; D call uncertain. The germline V and J ends were trimmed by 4 bases and 4 bases, with 10 bases remaining between them. Germline V gene lookup returns CDR1 SQVTM and CDR2 ANQGSEA. The CDR3 totals 13 residues. CDR3 sequence: CSVVGSSTGELFF. For the CDR3, the DNA is TGCAGCGTTGTCGGGTCCAGCACCGGGGAGCTGTTTTTT.

CDR3 protein: CASSPFSGGETQYF. The CDR3 DNA reads TGTGCCAGCTCACCATTCAGCGGGGGGGAGACCCAGTACTTC. V is TRBV18 and J is TRBJ2-5; 9 bases are shared with TRBD2. Trimming took 2 bases from V and 5 from J; bases not matched to a gene: 3. The length of the CDR3 is 14 residues. Per germline, CDR1 KGHSH and CDR2 LQKENI.